The 20 T cell receptor beta chains listed next were all sequenced from one sample in a study of preoperative IRX-2 immunotherapy in early breast cancer. TCRdb's copy holds only in-frame clones and misses some; the assay was immunoSEQ multiplex PCR. Counted here are more than 25,000 clones, 80% to 90% occurring once; the ten biggest clones make up 1% to 1.5%. The sample's treatment: preoperative locoregional IRX-2 cytokine immunotherapy. Sample: lymph node tissue, taken after IRX-2 immunotherapy. The receptor source for this set is a human donor with breast cancer.

A single count supports this clone. The V gene is TRBV6-8, the J gene TRBJ2-7; 10 positions agree with TRBD2. J gave up 3 bases and V 5 bases, and 4 bases lay outside the gene matches. The CDR3 is 14 residues long. Germline V gene lookup returns CDR1 MNHGY and CDR2 SAAAGT. CDR3 amino acids: CASSLAGDHYEQYF. The CDR3 nucleotides read TGTGCCAGCAGTCTAGCGGGGGATCACTACGAGCAGTACTTC.

The genes are TRBV7-6 and TRBJ2-6; D gene ambiguous. The CDR3 runs 14 residues. Trimming stripped 5 bases from V and 0 bases from J, with 5 bases between. Per the germline V gene, CDR1 is SGHVS and CDR2 is FNYEAQ. The CDR3 spells CASSQSSGANVLTF. The CDR3 DNA reads TGTGCCAGCAGCCAAAGCTCTGGGGCCAACGTCCTGACTTTC.

This clone was picked up one time. The chain carries TRBV6-8 and TRBJ2-7; TRBD2 matches at 12 bases. There are 15 residues in the CDR3. The trim removed 6 bases at V and 3 bases at J, leaving 6 bases unmatched. Germline CDR1 MNHGY, CDR2 SAAAGT. The CDR3 protein is CASRTGLAGNYEQYF. The DNA for the CDR3 is TGTGCCAGCAGAACCGGACTAGCGGGAAACTACGAGCAGTACTTC.

The chain carries TRBV19 and TRBJ1-1; the D gene is possibly TRBD1 (5 bases). Germline loops: CDR1 LNHDA, CDR2 SQIVND (reference sequence). V dropped 4 bases and J dropped 3 bases, with 15 bases sitting between them. This CDR3 contains 15 residues. The CDR3 sequence: CASSKKVGGDTEAFF. CDR3 nucleotide sequence: TGTGCCAGTAGTAAGAAGGTCGGGGGGGACACTGAAGCTTTCTTT.

The rearrangement uses TRBV10-2 and TRBJ1-1, with D hard to call. Trimming cost V 1 base and J 1 base, with 10 bases left between them. CDR1 is WSHSY and CDR2 is SAAADI in the germline V gene. The length of the CDR3 is 15 residues. The CDR3 is CASSELGRTNTEAFF. The CDR3, as DNA: TGCGCCAGCAGTGAGTTGGGCAGGACGAACACTGAAGCTTTCTTT.

This CDR3 is CASSPLNSYEQYF. CDR3 coding DNA: TGTGCCAGCTCACCTCTCAACTCCTACGAGCAGTACTTC. V and J are TRBV18 and TRBJ2-7; D not certain. CDR1 is KGHSH and CDR2 is LQKENI in the germline V gene. The CDR3 consists of 13 residues. V lost 3 bases and J lost 0, with 6 bases in between.

This chain connects TRBV11-3 to TRBJ1-2, with 12 bases lining up with TRBD1. CDR1 and CDR2 from the germline V gene are SGHNT and YENEEA. The CDR3 contains 17 residues. Unmatched junction bases numbered 6, after V lost 0 bases and J lost 4 bases. The CDR3 region is CASSLEGTGGRGYGYTF. The CDR3 nucleotides read TGTGCCAGCAGCTTAGAAGGGACAGGGGGCCGGGGCTATGGCTACACCTTC.

V usage is TRBV29-1 and J usage is TRBJ1-3; 7 nucleotides agree with TRBD1. Germline CDR1 reads SQVTM; CDR2 reads ANQGSEA. The V and J ends lost 3 bases and 1 base, in that order; junction bases with no gene match: 3. This CDR3 region has 14 residues. Here the CDR3 DNA reads TGCAGCGTTGAGGGGGACAGTTCTGGAAACACCATATATTTT. Its translation: CSVEGDSSGNTIYF.

This clone was picked up a small number of times. This chain uses TRBV30 with TRBJ1-3; D ambiguous. The CDR3 consists of 16 residues. V was cut by 2 bases and J by 0 bases, with 14 bases left in between. Germline V gene data show CDR1 as GTSNPN and CDR2 as SVGIG (reference sequence). The CDR3 nucleotides read TGTGCCTGGAGTCGAGCACACACCGTCTCTGGAAACACCATATATTTT. Protein product: CAWSRAHTVSGNTIYF.

The V and J genes are TRBV5-1 and TRBJ1-6, with 8 bases matching TRBD1. The CDR3 has 14 amino acids. Germline V CDR1 and CDR2: SGHRS, YFSETQ. V dropped 4 bases and J dropped 9; count of bases not matched to a gene: 6. CDR3 sequence reads: CASSNTGGISPLHF. Here the CDR3 DNA reads TGCGCCAGCAGCAATACAGGGGGTATTTCACCCCTCCACTTT.

This chain links TRBV29-1 with TRBJ2-3; a weak D match, TRBD1 (6 bases). In germline, CDR1 is SQVTM, CDR2 ANQGSEA. This CDR3 region has 12 residues. Trimming removed 4 bases from V and 3 bases from J, with 8 bases in between. The CDR3 spells CSVVQGTDTQYF. CDR3 in DNA: TGCAGCGTTGTGCAGGGGACAGATACGCAGTATTTT.

This clone was seen a few times. The chain couples TRBV29-1 to TRBJ2-1, with 8 bases fitting TRBD1. There are 14 residues in the CDR3. V shed 6 bases, J shed 2 bases, and the junction held 6 bases outside the gene matches. Germline V gene sequence: CDR1 SQVTM, CDR2 ANQGSEA. This CDR3 is CSVFPGQAYNEQFF. In DNA form, the CDR3 reads TGCAGCGTCTTCCCGGGACAGGCCTACAATGAGCAGTTCTTC.

The sample holds a few counts of this clone. The rearrangement links TRBV30 to TRBJ1-6; 8 bases are shared with TRBD1. Per germline, CDR1 GTSNPN and CDR2 SVGIG (reference sequence). The CDR3 spans 13 residues. V lost 5 bases and J lost 13; bases outside the gene matches: 10. The CDR3 DNA reads TGTGCCTGGGCTGGGGCAGGGGGCATCCCCCTCCACTTT. Protein product: CAWAGAGGIPLHF. Full variable domain (remainder filled in from reference TRBV30 and TRBJ1-6): SQTIHQWPATLVQPVGSPLSLECTVEGTSNPNLYWYRQAAGRGLQLLFYSVGIGQISSEVPQNLSASRPQDRQFILSSKKLLLSDSGFYLCAWAGAGGIPLHFGNGTRLTVT.

For the CDR3, the DNA is TGCGCCAGCAGCCAAGATCCCGGACAGGTGGGGATGAACACTGAAGCTTTCTTT. It codes for CASSQDPGQVGMNTEAFF. The chain links TRBV1 to TRBJ1-1; the DNA was not compared with TRBD1, the D call given in the table. TRBV1 is designated a pseudogene. The CDR3 is 18 amino acids.

CDR3 loop: CASSPGMGHTDTQYF. CDR3 bases: TGTGCCAGCTCACCAGGTATGGGTCACACTGATACGCAGTATTTT. The chain combines TRBV18 with TRBJ2-3, with D uncertain. Germline V gives CDR1 KGHSH, CDR2 LQKENI. The CDR3 has 15 amino acids. With 2 bases removed from V and 6 bases from J, the gap between germline ends came to 15 bases.

This clone was picked up one time. CDR3 DNA sequence: TGCGCCAGCAGCTTGGTGGGAGATAGCAATCAGCCCCAGCATTTT. Amino acid sequence: CASSLVGDSNQPQHF. The J gene is TRBJ1-5, the V gene TRBV5-1; D unresolved. Trimming removed 0 bases from V and 0 bases from J, with 7 bases in between. The CDR3 extends over 15 amino acids. From germline, CDR1 is SGHRS and CDR2 YFSETQ.

The chain joins TRBV5-1 to TRBJ1-1; D uncertain. This CDR3 is built from 15 residues. Germline CDR1 and CDR2: SGHRS and YFSETQ. Trimming took 0 bases from V and 5 from J, leaving 14 bases between them. This chain's CDR3 is CASSLGRAASTEAFF. As DNA, the CDR3 is TGCGCCAGCAGCTTGGGAAGGGCAGCTAGTACTGAAGCTTTCTTT.

This clone was seen only a few times. The rearrangement links TRBV30 to TRBJ2-2; 10 nucleotides match TRBD2. The CDR3 is 16 amino acids. Trimming took 4 bases from V and 5 from J; bases not matched to a gene: 10. CDR1 is GTSNPN, CDR2 SVGIG, per germline (reference sequence). CDR3 coding DNA: TGTGCCTGGATCCCCGGAGCTAGCGGGGGTACCGGGGAGCTGTTTTTT. It is translated as CAWIPGASGGTGELFF.

The chain uses TRBV19 and TRBJ2-6; perhaps TRBD1 as D (6 bases). CDR3 length: 14 residues. Germline-derived CDR1 and CDR2 are LNHDA and SQIVND (reference sequence). The V end lost 5 bases, the J end lost 2 bases, and 7 bases lay between the germline ends. The CDR3 nucleotides read TGTGCCAGTAGTCAGGGGCCTGGGGCCAACGTCCTGACTTTC. It encodes CASSQGPGANVLTF.

The rearrangement joins TRBV11-3 to TRBJ1-3; D not resolved. V lost 2 bases, J lost 11 bases, and 19 bases lay in between. The germline CDR1 and CDR2 sequences are SGHNT and YENEEA. The CDR3 spans 15 residues. CDR3 loop: CASSLLFSRGGPIYF. CDR3 DNA: TGTGCCAGCAGCTTACTTTTCAGTCGTGGAGGGCCCATATATTTT.